This T cell receptor beta chain is from a study of T cell changes during pregnancy in multiple sclerosis. The J segment lost 8 bases and the V segment lost 4 bases, leaving 8 bases of the junction unmatched. Germline lookup yields CDR1 LGHNA and CDR2 YNFKEQ. CDR3 size: 14 residues. Measured with immunoSEQ multiplex PCR; TCRdb has only the in-frame clones, and not every one. The repertoire holds approximately 40,000 clones, with about 90% as singletons. In this sample, this clone turned up once. The clonotype comes from a female donor with multiple sclerosis, enrolled in a pregnancy study. The chain recombines TRBV4-2 with TRBJ1-2, with 9 bases fitting TRBD1. Sequenced here: CD4+ T cells from peripheral blood mononuclear cells, sampled before pregnancy. The CDR3 reads CASSRTGGKGGYTF. Written as DNA, the CDR3 is TGTGCCAGCAGCCGAACAGGGGGCAAAGGAGGCTACACCTTC.